This T cell receptor (beta chain) was sequenced during a study of shared clonotypes between healthy human individuals. In the sorted-subset replicate PCRs, approximately 200 ng DNA, around 30,000 T cell genomes, was used. TCRdb's table, derived via immunoSEQ multiplex PCR, lists solely in-frame clones and lacks some. The sample holds some 700,000 clones, 80% to 95% seen once. Trimming left V 0 bases short and J 1 base short, with 18 bases between. The germline gives CDR1 GTSNPN, CDR2 SVGIG (reference sequence). There are 18 residues in the CDR3. The chain employs TRBV30 and TRBJ2-2, with D tentatively TRBD2 (5 bases). The sequenced material came from memory CD8+ T cells from PBMCs. Sample subset: CD45RO+ cells pooled with CCR7-negative TemRA cells. The TCR was taken from a man aged 18 to 30 in good health. Some clones in this sample may be carry-over from other donors' samples. CDR3 DNA sequence: TGTGCCTGGAGTGTAGGTCCGGGATTCCTGCTGAACACCGGGGAGCTGTTTTTT. It codes for CAWSVGPGFLLNTGELFF.